This entry lists 30 T cell receptor beta chains sequenced from one sample in a study of shared clonotypes between healthy human individuals. It was CD45RO-negative cells, positively selected for CCR7, that made up naive CD8 cells, with terminally differentiated effector memory CD45RA+ cells excluded. Here immunoSEQ multiplex PCR was the method, and the copy in TCRdb shows in-frame clones only, minus some. The sample carries some 1,900,000 clones, about 95% recorded once. The sample comprised naive CD8+ T cells sorted from blood. These TCRs come from a man aged 18-30 years in good health.

V gene TRBV7-9 combines with J gene TRBJ1-1; no reliable D call. The CDR3 sequence is 11 residues long. Germline CDR1 is SEHNR and CDR2 is FQNEAQ (reference sequence). Trimming removed 8 bases at V and 7 bases at J, with 11 bases between. CDR3 DNA: TGTGCCAGCCGTGGGTCCGGTGAAGCTTTCTTT. This encodes CASRGSGEAFF.

This chain links TRBV28 with TRBJ2-7; D unclear. The CDR3 loop spans 13 amino acids. The V and J ends lost 3 bases and 7 bases respectively, with 13 bases between them. CDR1 is MDHEN, CDR2 SYDVKM, per germline. CDR3 coding DNA: TGTGCCAGCAGTTTTGTCCTCAAGGGAGAGCAGTACTTC. Protein sequence: CASSFVLKGEQYF. The full variable domain, with the rest looked up from reference TRBV28 and TRBJ2-7, is DVKVTQSSRYLVKRTGEKVFLECVQDMDHENMFWYRQDPGLGLRLIYFSYDVKMKEKGDIPEGYSVSREKKERFSLILESASTNQTSMYLCASSFVLKGEQYFGPGTRLTVT.

The chain combines TRBV6-4 with TRBJ1-2, with TRBD1 identical over 8 bases. The CDR3 length is 14 residues. V was clipped by 4 bases and J by 4 bases; unmatched bases: 5. Germline V gives CDR1 MRHNA, CDR2 SNTAGT. This CDR3 reads CASSATGEGYGYTF. The CDR3, as DNA: TGTGCCAGCAGTGCGACAGGGGAGGGCTATGGCTACACCTTC.

The chain links TRBV16 to TRBJ1-5; 7 positions match TRBD1. The germline V gene has CDR1 KGHSY and CDR2 FQNENV. This CDR3 has 14 residues. The trim removed 6 bases at V and 3 bases at J, leaving 5 bases unmatched. The CDR3 sequence is CASRHGTDNQPQHF. The CDR3 nucleotides read TGTGCCAGCAGGCATGGGACAGACAATCAGCCCCAGCATTTT.

This clone was seen only once. The chain has TRBV6-5 and TRBJ2-7, with TRBD1 identical over 7 bases. Per germline, CDR1 MNHEY and CDR2 SVGAGI. J gave up 6 bases and V 4 bases, and 9 bases lay outside the gene matches. The CDR3 spans 14 residues. CDR3 DNA sequence: TGTGCCAGCAGTTTTTTTGGACAGGAGTCCGAGCAGTACTTC. This sequence encodes CASSFFGQESEQYF.

Notes on this clone: Other DNA sequences within the sample encode an identical CDR3. The DNA for the CDR3 is TGTGCCTGGAGTAGGGACAGGGGGTACCAGCCCCAGCATTTT. It is translated as CAWSRDRGYQPQHF. The V call is TRBV30, the J call TRBJ1-5, with TRBD1 identical over 11 bases. The V gene end was trimmed by 2 bases and the J gene end by 7 bases; junction bases not matched to a gene: 4. The CDR3 loop spans 14 amino acids. CDR1 is GTSNPN, CDR2 SVGIG, per germline (reference sequence).

In nucleotides, the CDR3 is TGTGCCAGCAGCTTTCCAGGGGAAGGGAACACTGAAGCTTTCTTT. It specifies CASSFPGEGNTEAFF. The chain employs TRBV13 and TRBJ1-1; D is perhaps TRBD1 (6 bases). Germline CDR1 PRHDT, CDR2 FYEKMQ (reference sequence). The CDR3 runs 15 residues. The V gene lost 3 bases and the J gene lost 1 base, with 12 bases spanning the gap.

This chain links TRBV6-5 with TRBJ1-2; unclear D gene. The CDR3 covers 14 residues. Germline lookup yields CDR1 MNHEY and CDR2 SVGAGI. With 6 bases removed from V and 0 bases from J, the gap between germline ends came to 11 bases. The CDR3 is CASSLREANYGYTF. CDR3 DNA sequence: TGTGCCAGCAGCCTTCGGGAGGCTAACTATGGCTACACCTTC.

The J gene is TRBJ2-7, the V gene TRBV4-1; 7 bases match TRBD2. This CDR3 spans 16 amino acids. Germline-derived CDR1 and CDR2 are MGHRA and YSYEKL. Germline trimming cut 0 bases from V and 0 bases from J; bases unmatched to any gene: 5. The CDR3 loop is CASSQEAGPPSYEQYF. DNA of the CDR3: TGCGCCAGCAGCCAAGAAGCGGGACCACCCTCCTACGAGCAGTACTTC.

The V gene is TRBV5-5, the J gene TRBJ1-1, with D uncertain. CDR1 is SGHKS, CDR2 YYEKEE, per germline (reference sequence). CDR3 size: 15 residues. Trimming removed 2 bases from V and 0 bases from J, with 11 bases in between. The CDR3 DNA is TGTGCCAGCAGCTTAAACAATTTCATGAACACTGAAGCTTTCTTT. Its protein product is CASSLNNFMNTEAFF.

This clone was seen a single time. The chain is built from TRBV4-1 and TRBJ2-7; 8 bases match TRBD1. The germline V gene has CDR1 MGHRA and CDR2 YSYEKL. The ends lost 4 bases at V and 6 bases at J; junction bases unmatched: 11. CDR3 length: 15 residues. The CDR3 sequence is CASSPSGGGFSEQYF. In DNA, the CDR3 is TGCGCCAGCAGCCCCTCAGGGGGCGGTTTCTCCGAGCAGTACTTC.

This sequence joins TRBV2 and TRBJ2-3, with 8 bases that match TRBD1. J was trimmed by 4 bases and V by 6 bases; bases with no gene match: 12. The length of the CDR3 is 16 residues. Germline CDR1 and CDR2: SNHLY and FYNNEI. This CDR3 is CASRALTGVVSDTQYF. CDR3 sequence (DNA): TGTGCCAGCAGGGCCCTGACAGGGGTTGTATCAGATACGCAGTATTTT. Full variable domain (outside the CDR3, taken from reference TRBV2 and TRBJ2-3): EPEVTQTPSHQVTQMGQEVILRCVPISNHLYFYWYRQILGQKVEFLVSFYNNEISEKSEIFDDQFSVERPDGSNFTLKIRSTKLEDSAMYFCASRALTGVVSDTQYFGPGTRLTVL.

V and J are TRBV27 and TRBJ2-3; perhaps TRBD2 as D (5 bases). This CDR3 region has 16 residues. Germline values: CDR1 MNHEY, CDR2 SMNVEV (reference sequence). Trimming took off 6 bases at V and 1 base at J, with 17 bases between the two ends. This CDR3 reads CASSPVRTSGTDTQYF. The CDR3 nucleotides read TGTGCCAGCAGCCCTGTCCGGACTTCCGGCACAGATACGCAGTATTTT.

This chain uses TRBV19 with TRBJ2-2; no firm D call. Trimming left V 5 bases short and J 7 bases short, with 5 bases between. This CDR3 is built from 11 residues. The germline CDR1 and CDR2 sequences are LNHDA and SQIVND (reference sequence). CDR3 in amino acids: CASSGYGELFF. DNA of the CDR3: TGTGCCAGTAGTGGGTACGGGGAGCTGTTTTTT. The variable domain in full, completed from reference TRBV19 and TRBJ2-2, reads DGGITQSPKYLFRKEGQNVTLSCEQNLNHDAMYWYRQDPGQGLRLIYYSQIVNDFQKGDIAEGYSVSREKKESFPLTVTSAQKNPTAFYLCASSGYGELFFGEGSRLTVL.

This clone was detected only a few times. V gene TRBV2 combines with J gene TRBJ1-3, with 9 bases matching TRBD1. The CDR3 loop spans 15 amino acids. Per germline, CDR1 SNHLY and CDR2 FYNNEI. The CDR3 loop is CAKTTGGRPGNTIYF. The CDR3 bases are TGTGCAAAAACGACAGGGGGTCGTCCTGGAAACACCATATATTTT. The full variable domain, its missing parts supplied by reference TRBV2 and TRBJ1-3, is EPEVTQTPSHQVTQMGQEVILRCVPISNHLYFYWYRQILGQKVEFLVSFYNNEISEKSEIFDDQFSVERPDGSNFTLKIRSTKLEDSAMYFCAKTTGGRPGNTIYFGEGSWLTVV.

This chain uses TRBV7-9 with TRBJ2-3; D is ambiguous. The CDR3 extends over 15 amino acids. Germline-derived CDR1 and CDR2 are SEHNR and FQNEAQ (reference sequence). Trimming took off 0 bases at V and 2 bases at J, with 9 bases between the two ends. Written as DNA, the CDR3 is TGTGCCAGCAGCTTAGCGGACGCCTACACAGATACGCAGTATTTT. Translation: CASSLADAYTDTQYF. The full variable domain, in which reference TRBV7-9 and TRBJ2-3 provide the parts outside the CDR3, is DTGVSQNPRHKITKRGQNVTFRCDPISEHNRLYWYRQTLGQGPEFLTYFQNEAQLEKSRLLSDRFSAERPKGSFSTLEIQRTEQGDSAMYLCASSLADAYTDTQYFGPGTRLTVL.

This chain joins TRBV13 and TRBJ1-5, with TRBD1 as a possible D gene (6 bases). This CDR3 comprises 16 residues. Trimming stripped 0 bases from V and 3 bases from J, with 12 bases between. The germline CDR1 and CDR2 sequences are PRHDT and FYEKMQ (reference sequence). The CDR3 protein is CASSLGGAGNNQPQHF. The CDR3 bases are TGTGCCAGCAGCTTAGGGGGGGCAGGGAACAATCAGCCCCAGCATTTT.

This rearrangement joins TRBV7-8 to TRBJ2-3, with TRBD1 identical over 7 bases. This CDR3 comprises 17 residues. The germline CDR1 and CDR2 sequences are SGHVS and FQNEAQ. V lost 5 bases to trimming and J lost 1 base; unmatched junction nucleotides: 12. This CDR3 is CASSPALQGSGTDTQYF. The CDR3, as DNA: TGTGCCAGCAGCCCAGCACTACAGGGGTCGGGCACAGATACGCAGTATTTT. Together with reference TRBV7-8 and TRBJ2-3, the CDR3 gives the full variable domain: GAGVSQSPRYKVAKRGQDVALRCDPISGHVSLFWYQQALGQGPEFLTYFQNEAQLDKSGLPSDRFFAERPEGSVSTLKIQRTQQEDSAVYLCASSPALQGSGTDTQYFGPGTRLTVL.

The chain recombines TRBV15 with TRBJ2-7; tentative D call: TRBD2 (5 bases). The V gene lost 4 bases and the J gene lost 7 bases, with 14 bases spanning the gap. This CDR3 contains 13 residues. Germline V lookup: CDR1 LNHNV, CDR2 YYDKDF (reference sequence). The CDR3 DNA reads TGTGCCACCAGCATATCTGCGGGTCGGGAGCAGTACTTC. Its protein is CATSISAGREQYF.

The chain combines TRBV4-1 with TRBJ2-7, with D possibly being TRBD2 (5 bases). The CDR3 totals 16 residues. Germline CDR1 is MGHRA and CDR2 is YSYEKL. Trimming stripped 0 bases from V and 3 bases from J, with 15 bases between. CDR3: CASSQDGGGTNYEQYF. The CDR3 DNA follows: TGCGCCAGCAGCCAAGACGGAGGTGGCACCAACTACGAGCAGTACTTC.

J is TRBJ2-7 and V is TRBV27; a weak D match, TRBD1 (6 bases). The CDR3 covers 13 residues. Germline V lookup: CDR1 MNHEY, CDR2 SMNVEV (reference sequence). Deletions cut 6 bases from V and 4 bases from J, with 13 bases between. The CDR3 loop is CASRLNQGYEQYF. In nucleotides, the CDR3 is TGTGCCAGCAGACTTAATCAGGGGTACGAGCAGTACTTC.

This chain links TRBV15 with TRBJ2-3; no firm D call. CDR3 size: 16 residues. Germline CDR1 reads LNHNV; CDR2 reads YYDKDF (reference sequence). V was shortened by 0 bases and J by 3 bases, with 13 bases between the two germline ends. The CDR3 DNA sequence: TGTGCCACCAGCAGAGATGCCGGCGTTGGGACAGATACGCAGTATTTT. It is translated as CATSRDAGVGTDTQYF.

V usage is TRBV7-2 and J usage is TRBJ2-7; D might be TRBD2 (5 bases). Trimming took 6 bases from V and 2 from J, leaving 11 bases between them. Germline V gene lookup returns CDR1 SGHTA and CDR2 FQGNSA. This CDR3 contains 13 residues. Here the CDR3 DNA reads TGTGCCAGCAGTTACACTAGGGCCTACGAGCAGTACTTC. Its protein product is CASSYTRAYEQYF.

The rearrangement joins TRBV10-1 to TRBJ1-1; D may be TRBD1 (5 bases). Between the trimmed V and J ends, which lost 4 bases and 8 bases, there was a span of 20 bases. The CDR3 is 15 residues long. The germline V gene has CDR1 WNHNN and CDR2 SYGVQD (reference sequence). The CDR3 bases are TGCGCCAGCAGTGTGTTCAAGACGGGGGGTATGGAAGCTTTCTTT. Its protein is CASSVFKTGGMEAFF.

This chain connects TRBV6-5 to TRBJ2-7, with a weak D call TRBD1 (6 bases). The CDR3 is 13 residues long. CDR1 MNHEY and CDR2 SVGAGI come from the germline V gene. The germline V and J ends were trimmed by 5 bases and 0 bases, with 8 bases remaining between them. DNA of the CDR3: TGTGCCAGCAGTCGGACAGACTCCTACGAGCAGTACTTC. Translated, it gives CASSRTDSYEQYF.

The chain uses TRBV19 and TRBJ2-5; 7 bases are shared with TRBD2. Trimming took 3 bases from V and 2 from J; bases not matched to a gene: 6. This CDR3 has 15 residues. The germline CDR1 and CDR2 sequences are LNHDA and SQIVND (reference sequence). The chain's CDR3 is CASSIGTILQETQYF. DNA of the CDR3: TGTGCCAGTAGTATCGGGACTATCTTACAAGAGACCCAGTACTTC.

V gene TRBV5-5 combines with J gene TRBJ2-5; the D is unclear. The germline V gene encodes CDR1 SGHKS and CDR2 YYEKEE (reference sequence). The ends were cut back, 2 bases at V and 1 base at J, with 9 bases in the middle. The CDR3 is 14 amino acids. CDR3 region: CASSLSLGQETQYF. The CDR3, as DNA: TGTGCCAGCAGCTTAAGTCTCGGCCAAGAGACCCAGTACTTC.

This clone has only one observation. This chain uses TRBV27 with TRBJ1-2; 8 bases line up with TRBD1. The CDR3 is 15 amino acids. CDR1 MNHEY and CDR2 SMNVEV come from the germline V gene (reference sequence). Trimming removed 5 bases from V and 8 bases from J; junction bases left unmatched: 13. The CDR3 DNA is TGTGCCAGCAGTCCACTACAGGGGGTAATAGAGGGCTACACCTTC. Its protein product is CASSPLQGVIEGYTF.

V and J are TRBV10-1 and TRBJ2-5; perhaps TRBD2 as D (6 bases). The CDR3 sequence is 14 residues long. Germline V lookup: CDR1 WNHNN, CDR2 SYGVQD (reference sequence). The germline V and J ends were trimmed by 3 bases and 5 bases, with 13 bases remaining between them. The DNA for the CDR3 is TGCGCCAGCAGTGATCGGGAGCCATTGGAGACCCAGTACTTC. Translated, it gives CASSDREPLETQYF.

V gene TRBV5-1 combines with J gene TRBJ2-1; 12 bases align to TRBD2. Trimming took 0 bases from V and 11 from J; bases not matched to a gene: 6. There are 15 residues in the CDR3. Germline loops: CDR1 SGHRS, CDR2 YFSETQ. DNA of the CDR3: TGCGCCAGCAGCTTGGAGCTAGCGGGAGGGGAACAGCAGTTCTTC. It codes for CASSLELAGGEQQFF.